Listed here are 3 T cell receptor beta chains from one sample, sequenced in a study of CXCR3-negative and CXCR3-positive naive CD8 T cells. Libraries were UMI-labeled 5' RACE TRB cDNA. TCRdb re-called the 5' RACE reads; every CDR3 protein appears as one record, without DNA. The repertoire table contains tens of thousands of distinct CDR3 sequences. The sample taken for sequencing was naive CXCR3- CD8+ T cells from blood. Stated subset: CD45RO-CCR7+CD27+CD95- naive CD8+ T cells lacking CXCR3 (TNR3-). These receptor sequences come from a human donor in good health. Some clones in this sample may be carry-over from other donors' samples.

J is TRBJ2-7 and V is TRBV29-1; TCRdb reports TRBD1, a call that lacks DNA to check it against. Germline V lookup: CDR1 SQVTM, CDR2 ANQGSEA. The CDR3 extends over 17 amino acids. CDR3 residues: CSVVGGGGRGTPYEQYF.

The chain uses TRBV4-1 and TRBJ2-4; TCRdb gives TRBD2 as the D gene, but with no DNA this cannot be confirmed. The CDR3 covers 16 residues. Per germline, CDR1 MGHRA and CDR2 YSYEKL. The chain's CDR3 is CASSQASGGAKNIQYF.

This sequence joins TRBV11-3 and TRBJ1-1; TCRdb reports TRBD1, a call that lacks DNA to check it against. The CDR3 consists of 12 residues. Germline V CDR1 and CDR2: SGHNT, YENEEA. The CDR3 sequence is CASSYRGTEAFF.